The 23 T cell receptor beta chains below all came from one sample that was sequenced in a study of response to subunit inactivated influenza vaccine. MiXCR was run by TCRdb on the RT-PCR reads, yielding one entry per CDR3 protein. The sample includes some 480,000 distinct CDR3 sequences, about 10% of them seen just once. The specimen was PBMCs from blood, collected roughly 48 days after vaccination. The receptors were sampled from a man between 45 and 60 years old who received an inactivated influenza vaccine.

This clonotype has only a few counts. V is TRBV2 and J is TRBJ2-5, with D perhaps assigned TRBD1 or TRBD2 (5 bases each). The V and J ends lost 3 bases and 5 bases respectively, with 13 bases between them. CDR3 length equals 14 residues. Germline V gene data show CDR1 as SNHLY and CDR2 as FYNNEI. CDR3 nucleotide sequence: TGTGCCAGCAGTGACAGGGTAGAGGGCGAGACCCAGTACTTC. Its protein product is CASSDRVEGETQYF.

V usage is TRBV15 and J usage is TRBJ2-2, with 9 bases that match TRBD1. This CDR3 has 15 residues. After removal of 5 bases from V and 3 bases from J, the junction contained 4 bases not matched to a gene. The germline CDR1 and CDR2 sequences are LNHNV and YYDKDF (reference sequence). The CDR3 reads CATSPWTGDTGELFF. The CDR3 DNA is TGTGCCACCAGCCCCTGGACAGGGGACACCGGGGAGCTGTTTTTT. Drawing the rest from reference TRBV15 and TRBJ2-2, the complete variable domain is DAMVIQNPRYQVTQFGKPVTLSCSQTLNHNVMYWYQQKSSQAPKLLFHYYDKDFNNEADTPDNFQSRRPNTSFCFLDIRSPGLGDTAMYLCATSPWTGDTGELFFGEGSRLTVL.

This clonotype was seen only a few times. V is TRBV3-1 and J is TRBJ1-1; D is uncertain. CDR1 and CDR2 (germline): LGHDT, YNNKEL (reference sequence). V shed 2 bases and J shed 3 bases, with 10 bases lying between them. This CDR3 has 14 amino acids. The CDR3 protein is CASSQLGHDTEAFF. CDR3 coding DNA: TGTGCCAGCAGCCAATTAGGGCATGACACTGAAGCTTTCTTT.

Ten or more counts support this clonotype. The CDR3 reads CASSQDSGTVYETQYF. The CDR3 DNA reads TGTGCCAGCAGCCAAGATAGCGGGACAGTGTACGAGACCCAGTACTTC. The chain links TRBV14 to TRBJ2-5, with D maybe TRBD2 (8 bases). The CDR3 loop spans 16 amino acids. With 0 bases removed from V and 5 bases from J, the gap between germline ends came to 16 bases. CDR1 is SGHDN, CDR2 FVKESK, per germline.

The chain employs TRBV3-1 and TRBJ1-1, with D uncertain. CDR1 and CDR2 (germline): LGHDT, YNNKEL (reference sequence). This CDR3 contains 13 residues. The ends were cut back, 6 bases at V and 3 bases at J, with 11 bases in the middle. CDR3 region: CASSPGGYTEAFF. The DNA for the CDR3 is TGTGCCAGCAGTCCAGGCGGTTACACTGAAGCTTTCTTT. Complete variable domain (other parts from reference TRBV3-1 and TRBJ1-1): DTAVSQTPKYLVTQMGNDKSIKCEQNLGHDTMYWYKQDSKKFLKIMFSYNNKELIINETVPNRFSPKSPDKAHLNLHINSLELGDSAVYFCASSPGGYTEAFFGQGTRLTVV.

In its sample, this clonotype was seen a few times. The chain uses TRBV20-1 and TRBJ2-5; maybe TRBD2 (7 bases). The CDR3 sequence is 17 residues long. CDR1 is DFQATT and CDR2 is SNEGSKA in the germline V gene (reference sequence). The V and J ends lost 1 base and 4 bases respectively, with 22 bases between them. CDR3 sequence: CSARGQRDMGGGETQYF. CDR3 in DNA: TGCAGTGCTAGAGGGCAGCGGGACATGGGGGGTGGAGAGACCCAGTACTTC.

This clonotype was observed a handful of times. The rearrangement joins TRBV20-1 to TRBJ2-5; 8 nucleotides agree with TRBD2. The CDR3 totals 15 residues. V trimming: 3 bases; J trimming: 2 bases; junction bases outside the gene matches: 8. CDR1 is DFQATT and CDR2 is SNEGSKA in the germline V gene (reference sequence). This chain's CDR3 is CSASGRAGEQETQYF. CDR3 sequence (DNA): TGCAGTGCTAGCGGGAGGGCCGGGGAACAAGAGACCCAGTACTTC.

This clonotype was found many times. This chain joins TRBV10-3 and TRBJ2-5, with a tentative D call TRBD2 (5 bases). V was cut by 2 bases and J by 0 bases, with 10 bases left in between. This CDR3 has 15 residues. Germline loops: CDR1 ENHRY, CDR2 SYGVKD. The CDR3 sequence is CAISEALLDQETQYF. The CDR3 DNA reads TGTGCCATCAGTGAGGCACTACTAGACCAAGAGACCCAGTACTTC.

This clonotype was picked up a small number of times. The chain employs TRBV20-1 and TRBJ2-4; TRBD2 aligns across 14 bases. The V and J ends lost 3 bases and 1 base, in that order; junction bases with no gene match: 5. The CDR3 covers 17 residues. Per germline, CDR1 DFQATT and CDR2 SNEGSKA (reference sequence). The CDR3 spells CSARGLAGVGAKNIQYF. In DNA, the CDR3 is TGCAGTGCTAGGGGACTAGCGGGAGTGGGGGCCAAAAACATTCAGTACTTC.

This chain links TRBV28 with TRBJ1-2; TRBD1 is a possible D gene (6 bases). Germline lookup yields CDR1 MDHEN and CDR2 SYDVKM. The CDR3 runs to 13 residues. The V end lost 7 bases, the J end lost 4 bases, and 13 bases lay between the germline ends. CDR3 protein: CASTPGHPYGYTF. Written as DNA, the CDR3 is TGTGCCAGCACCCCGGGACATCCCTATGGCTACACCTTC.

There are a few counts of this clonotype. This chain links TRBV27 with TRBJ2-2; possibly TRBD1 for D (6 bases). The CDR3 loop spans 15 amino acids. CDR1 MNHEY and CDR2 SMNVEV come from the germline V gene (reference sequence). Trimming took 4 bases from V and 4 from J, leaving 13 bases between them. Here the CDR3 reads CASSWDKTVTGELFF. The CDR3 DNA reads TGTGCCAGCAGTTGGGACAAAACGGTCACCGGGGAGCTGTTTTTT.

This clonotype occurred a few times. The chain recombines TRBV5-6 with TRBJ2-3; 13 bases fit TRBD2. After removal of 2 bases from V and 5 bases from J, the junction contained 8 bases not matched to a gene. The CDR3 has 17 amino acids. The germline CDR1 and CDR2 sequences are SGHDT and YYEEEE. DNA of the CDR3: TGTGCCAGCAGCTTTCTGAAACTAGCGGGGGGGCGAGATACGCAGTATTTT. This gives the protein CASSFLKLAGGRDTQYF.

The V and J genes are TRBV20-1 and TRBJ2-1; TRBD2 matches at 14 bases. The V segment lost 5 bases and the J segment 7 bases; nucleotides outside the gene matches: 10. There are 16 residues in the CDR3. Germline CDR1 and CDR2: DFQATT and SNEGSKA (reference sequence). CDR3 bases: TGCAGTGCTCGGACTAGCGGGAGGCCCCGTCTAAATGAGCAGTTCTTC. This translates into CSARTSGRPRLNEQFF.

This clonotype was found many times. The chain combines TRBV10-2 with TRBJ2-3, with 7 positions matching TRBD2. The junction had 8 bases not matched to a gene; V was cut back by 6 bases and J by 2 bases. CDR1 and CDR2 from the germline V gene are WSHSY and SAAADI. The CDR3 consists of 15 residues. This CDR3 reads CASRATSVYTDTQYF. CDR3 DNA sequence: TGCGCCAGCAGGGCTACTAGCGTCTACACAGATACGCAGTATTTT.

This clonotype has a handful of counts. V gene TRBV12-3 or TRBV12-4 combines with J gene TRBJ1-2; possible D gene TRBD1, 6 bases. V lost 5 bases and J 2 bases, leaving 15 bases between the germline ends. The CDR3 totals 15 residues. The CDR3 reads CASSPGRTVNYGYTF. In nucleotides, the CDR3 is TGTGCCAGCAGTCCCGGACGGACAGTCAACTATGGCTACACCTTC.

This clonotype was found many times. This chain joins TRBV28 and TRBJ1-2; D is unresolved. V was pared by 6 bases and J by 2 bases, with 10 bases between. The CDR3 covers 13 residues. From germline, CDR1 is MDHEN and CDR2 SYDVKM. The CDR3 DNA reads TGTGCCAGCAGCGCAGAAGACAACTATGGCTACACCTTC. Amino acids: CASSAEDNYGYTF.

This chain joins TRBV30 and TRBJ1-2; no clear D. This CDR3 is built from 13 residues. Germline loops: CDR1 GTSNPN, CDR2 SVGIG (reference sequence). Trimming stripped 0 bases from V and 3 bases from J, with 8 bases between. The CDR3: CAWSVQQHYGYTF. As DNA, the CDR3 is TGTGCCTGGAGTGTACAACAGCACTATGGCTACACCTTC.

V gene TRBV9 combines with J gene TRBJ2-2; D is possibly TRBD1 (5 bases). The CDR3 is 17 residues long. Per the germline V gene, CDR1 is SGDLS and CDR2 is YYNGEE. Between the trimmed V and J ends, which lost 5 bases and 4 bases, there was a span of 21 bases. This CDR3 reads CASSALGAPMPTGELFF. The CDR3 DNA is TGTGCCAGCAGTGCCTTAGGGGCGCCTATGCCCACCGGGGAGCTGTTTTTT.

This clonotype came up a few times. J is TRBJ2-5 and V is TRBV5-1, with 7 bases lining up with TRBD2. Looked up from germline, CDR1 is SGHRS and CDR2 is YFSETQ. Germline trimming cut 6 bases from V and 2 bases from J; bases unmatched to any gene: 7. The CDR3 runs to 14 residues. CDR3 residues: CASTLGGAQETQYF. The CDR3 nucleotides read TGCGCCAGCACCCTGGGAGGGGCGCAAGAGACCCAGTACTTC.

As to this clonotype: The junction and the germline gene differ at one end; a read error may be behind it. This chain links TRBV5-1 with TRBJ2-1; 8 nucleotides align to TRBD2. There are 16 residues in the CDR3. Germline CDR1 and CDR2: SGHRS and YFSETQ. CDR3 sequence (DNA): TGCGCCAGCAGCTTTGCAGCGGGAGAGTGGTACAATGAGCAGTCCTTC. Residues: CASSFAAGEWYNEQSF.

This clonotype was observed a handful of times. The chain couples TRBV12-3 or TRBV12-4 to TRBJ2-7; no clear D. The CDR3 covers 13 residues. Trimming removed 5 bases at V and 5 bases at J, with 13 bases between. This chain's CDR3 is CASSGSAVHEQYF. The CDR3 bases are TGTGCCAGCAGTGGCTCAGCTGTCCACGAGCAGTACTTC.

This clonotype was counted a few times. The rearrangement uses TRBV7-9 and TRBJ2-1; D is unresolved. V lost 5 bases, J lost 9 bases, and 11 bases lay in between. CDR3 length: 12 amino acids. Germline assignment: CDR1 SEHNR and CDR2 FQNEAQ (reference sequence). The CDR3 sequence: CASSPRAGEQFF. The DNA of the CDR3 is TGTGCCAGCAGCCCTCGGGCCGGTGAGCAGTTCTTC.

J is TRBJ2-7 and V is TRBV19; the D call may be TRBD1 or TRBD2 (5 bases each). The germline V gene has CDR1 LNHDA and CDR2 SQIVND (reference sequence). Trimming left V 3 bases short and J 7 bases short, with 19 bases between. This CDR3 has 15 residues. CDR3 in DNA: TGTGCCAGTAGTATTACGACGGCAGGGCGGAGGGAGCAGTACTTC. Protein sequence: CASSITTAGRREQYF.